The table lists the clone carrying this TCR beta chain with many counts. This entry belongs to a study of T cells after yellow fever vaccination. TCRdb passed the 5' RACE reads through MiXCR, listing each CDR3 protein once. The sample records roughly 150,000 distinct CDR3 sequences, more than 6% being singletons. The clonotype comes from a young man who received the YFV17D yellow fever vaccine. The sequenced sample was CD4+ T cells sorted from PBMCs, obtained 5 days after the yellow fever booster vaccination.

The CDR3 here is CSASGSLNTEAFF. The CDR3 nucleotides are TGCAGTGCTAGTGGGAGCCTGAACACTGAAGCTTTCTTT. The chain employs TRBV20-1 and TRBJ1-1; D ambiguous. V was trimmed by 3 bases and J by 0 bases, leaving 8 bases between them. This CDR3 has 13 residues. Germline values: CDR1 DFQATT, CDR2 SNEGSKA (reference sequence).